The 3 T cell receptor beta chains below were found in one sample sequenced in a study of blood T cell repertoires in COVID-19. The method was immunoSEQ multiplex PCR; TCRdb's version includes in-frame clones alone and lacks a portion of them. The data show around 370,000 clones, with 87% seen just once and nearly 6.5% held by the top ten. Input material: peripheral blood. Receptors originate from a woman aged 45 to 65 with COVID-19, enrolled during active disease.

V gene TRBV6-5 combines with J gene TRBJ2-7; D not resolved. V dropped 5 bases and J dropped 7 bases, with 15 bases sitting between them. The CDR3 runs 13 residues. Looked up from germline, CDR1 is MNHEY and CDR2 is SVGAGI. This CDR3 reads CASSHKMQIEQYF. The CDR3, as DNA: TGTGCCAGCAGTCACAAAATGCAGATTGAGCAGTACTTC.

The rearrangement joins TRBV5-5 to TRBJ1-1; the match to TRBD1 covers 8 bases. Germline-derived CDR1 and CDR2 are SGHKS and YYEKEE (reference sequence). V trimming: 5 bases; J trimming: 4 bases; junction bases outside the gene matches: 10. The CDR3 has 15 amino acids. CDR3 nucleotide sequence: TGTGCCAGCAGTCTGACAGGGGTCGTAATCACTGAAGCTTTCTTT. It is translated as CASSLTGVVITEAFF. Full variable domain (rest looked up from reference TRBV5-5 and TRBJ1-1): DAGVTQSPTHLIKTRGQQVTLRCSPISGHKSVSWYQQVLGQGPQFIFQYYEKEERGRGNFPDRFSARQFPNYSSELNVNALLLGDSALYLCASSLTGVVITEAFFGQGTRLTVV.

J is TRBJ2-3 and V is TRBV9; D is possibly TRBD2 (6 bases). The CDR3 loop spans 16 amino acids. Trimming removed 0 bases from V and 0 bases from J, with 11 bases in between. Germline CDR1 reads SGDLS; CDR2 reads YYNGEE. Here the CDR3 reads CASSVGVGGSTDTQYF. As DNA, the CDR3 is TGTGCCAGCAGCGTAGGGGTGGGAGGCAGCACAGATACGCAGTATTTT.